The next 19 T cell receptor beta chains were all read from a single sample in a study of blood T cell repertoires in COVID-19. Assay: immunoSEQ multiplex PCR; the TCRdb copy retains only in-frame clones and omits some. The sample carries nearly 250,000 clones, around four fifths recorded once. Sequenced input: peripheral blood. The source is a woman older than 75 with acute or convalescent COVID-19.

This rearrangement joins TRBV19 to TRBJ1-1, with unresolved D. V was clipped by 7 bases and J by 4 bases, with 13 bases between them. The V gene's germline CDR1 is LNHDA and CDR2 SQIVND (reference sequence). The CDR3 extends over 13 amino acids. The CDR3 nucleotides read TGTGCCAGTAAAACTAGGGAATTCACTGAAGCTTTCTTT. It specifies CASKTREFTEAFF.

V gene TRBV7-2 combines with J gene TRBJ1-1; TRBD1 is a possible D gene (6 bases). The CDR3 is 14 residues long. Germline CDR1 and CDR2: SGHTA and FQGNSA. Trimming left V 5 bases short and J 5 bases short, with 15 bases between. CDR3 nucleotides: TGTGCCAGCAGCCCCAACAGGGCCGGGACTGAAGCTTTCTTT. Protein: CASSPNRAGTEAFF.

This chain connects TRBV9 to TRBJ2-5; 9 bases agree with TRBD1. Germline loops: CDR1 SGDLS, CDR2 YYNGEE. The CDR3 runs to 14 residues. Trimming at V came to 4 bases and at J to 5 bases, leaving 6 bases not matched to a gene. CDR3 nucleotide sequence: TGTGCCAGCAGCCCGGGGGACAGGGTCGAGACCCAGTACTTC. This gives the protein CASSPGDRVETQYF.

J is TRBJ1-1 and V is TRBV7-2; 7 nucleotides align to TRBD1. The CDR3 contains 15 residues. From germline, CDR1 is SGHTA and CDR2 FQGNSA. Germline trimming cut 4 bases from V and 3 bases from J; bases unmatched to any gene: 8. Here the CDR3 DNA reads TGTGCCAGCAGCTCCACAGGGGTGACGGACACTGAAGCTTTCTTT. It encodes CASSSTGVTDTEAFF.

V is TRBV9 and J is TRBJ2-1, with 16 bases aligning to TRBD2. With 0 bases clipped from V and 0 bases from J, the junction kept 6 bases outside the gene matches. CDR1 and CDR2 (germline): SGDLS, YYNGEE. The CDR3 runs to 20 residues. The DNA for the CDR3 is TGTGCCAGCAGCGTAGAGGGACTAGCGGGAGGGAGAAGCTCCTACAATGAGCAGTTCTTC. The encoded protein is CASSVEGLAGGRSSYNEQFF.

The chain combines TRBV14 with TRBJ1-1, with D hard to call. CDR1 and CDR2 from the germline V gene are SGHDN and FVKESK. V was trimmed by 4 bases and J by 2 bases, leaving 8 bases between them. The CDR3 has 13 amino acids. In DNA, the CDR3 is TGTGCCAGCAGCCTCTCAGAAAACACTGAAGCTTTCTTT. Its translation: CASSLSENTEAFF.

The chain recombines TRBV11-2 with TRBJ1-1; possibly TRBD1 for D (5 bases). V lost 7 bases and J lost 1, with 10 bases in between. This CDR3 has 13 residues. CDR1 and CDR2 from the germline V gene are SGHAT and FQNNGV. The CDR3 region is CASTFDRNTEAFF. The CDR3 DNA follows: TGTGCCAGCACCTTCGACAGGAACACTGAAGCTTTCTTT. Variable domain in full (rest from reference TRBV11-2 and TRBJ1-1): EAGVAQSPRYKIIEKRQSVAFWCNPISGHATLYWYQQILGQGPKLLIQFQNNGVVDDSQLPKDRFSAERLKGVDSTLKIQPAKLEDSAVYLCASTFDRNTEAFFGQGTRLTVV.

This chain uses TRBV6-6 with TRBJ2-3, with 13 bases fitting TRBD2. V lost 5 bases and J lost 4; bases outside the gene matches: 9. This CDR3 is 17 amino acids long. Germline CDR1 MNHNY, CDR2 SVGAGI (reference sequence). The CDR3 is CASSRTSGGASADTQYF. In DNA, the CDR3 is TGTGCCAGCAGTCGAACTAGCGGGGGGGCCTCGGCAGATACGCAGTATTTT.

The chain uses TRBV27 and TRBJ1-6; 8 bases match TRBD1. The germline V gene has CDR1 MNHEY and CDR2 SMNVEV (reference sequence). Unmatched junction bases numbered 6, after V lost 6 bases and J lost 5 bases. The CDR3 contains 15 residues. The CDR3 bases are TGTGCCAGCAGGCAAAGGACAGGGAATAATTCACCCCTCCACTTT. Its protein product is CASRQRTGNNSPLHF.

The CDR3 bases are TGTGCCAGCAGCTCCCAGGTAATAAACACCGGGGAGCTGTTTTTT. Its protein is CASSSQVINTGELFF. The chain joins TRBV11-1 to TRBJ2-2, with unresolved D. This CDR3 has 15 amino acids. CDR1 and CDR2 from the germline V gene are SGHAT and FQDESV (reference sequence). V lost 4 bases and J 2 bases, leaving 11 bases between the germline ends. Complete variable domain (other parts from reference TRBV11-1 and TRBJ2-2): EAEVAQSPRYKITEKSQAVAFWCDPISGHATLYWYRQILGQGPELLVQFQDESVVDDSQLPKDRFSAERLKGVDSTLKIQPAELGDSAMYLCASSSQVINTGELFFGEGSRLTVL.

The chain combines TRBV2 with TRBJ2-5; D is possibly TRBD1 (8 bases). The CDR3 extends over 15 amino acids. Trimming cost V 7 bases and J 7 bases, with 22 bases left between them. Germline values: CDR1 SNHLY, CDR2 FYNNEI. The CDR3 sequence is CASTTGGAGLGTQYF. CDR3 DNA sequence: TGTGCCAGCACTACAGGGGGGGCGGGTCTCGGGACCCAGTACTTC.

Points on this clone: The junction and the germline gene differ at one end; a read error may be behind it. J is TRBJ2-3 and V is TRBV27; D remains unclear. This CDR3 has 13 residues. From germline, CDR1 is MNHEY and CDR2 SMNVEV (reference sequence). As DNA, the CDR3 is TGTGCCAGCCGTTTTCTCAGCACAGATACGCAGTATTTT. Protein sequence: CASRFLSTDTQYF.

CDR3 DNA sequence: TGTGCCAGCAGCTTGGCGGGGGGGCCTGTAGATACGCAGTATTTT. Translating it yields CASSLAGGPVDTQYF. This chain connects TRBV5-5 to TRBJ2-3, with 8 bases matching TRBD2. V shed 0 bases and J 5 bases; nucleotides not matched to a gene: 5. The CDR3 has 15 residues. Germline CDR1 is SGHKS and CDR2 is YYEKEE (reference sequence).

The chain uses TRBV14 and TRBJ2-1; 7 nucleotides align to TRBD2. CDR3 length: 17 residues. Germline assignment: CDR1 SGHDN and CDR2 FVKESK. V was pared by 0 bases and J by 2 bases, with 7 bases of the junction left unmatched. In DNA form, the CDR3 reads TGTGCCAGCAGCCAAGATTGGCTAGCGGCCACCTACAATGAGCAGTTCTTC. This codes for CASSQDWLAATYNEQFF.

V is TRBV7-8 and J is TRBJ1-1; D remains ambiguous. The CDR3 is 14 amino acids. V lost 6 bases and J 0 bases, leaving 11 bases between the germline ends. Germline lookup yields CDR1 SGHVS and CDR2 FQNEAQ. CDR3 protein: CASRGGILNTEAFF. The CDR3 coding sequence is TGTGCCAGCAGAGGCGGGATACTGAACACTGAAGCTTTCTTT.

V usage is TRBV9 and J usage is TRBJ1-2; possibly TRBD1 for D (5 bases). The V gene lost 3 bases and the J gene lost 2 bases, with 14 bases spanning the gap. Germline V CDR1 and CDR2: SGDLS, YYNGEE. The CDR3 contains 15 residues. The CDR3 region is CASSALLTENYGYTF. The CDR3 coding sequence is TGTGCCAGCAGCGCATTATTGACAGAAAACTATGGCTACACCTTC.

This clone occurred a few times. Other nucleotide sequences in the sample specify the same CDR3. The V call is TRBV7-9, the J call TRBJ2-3; the D gene is possibly TRBD2 (6 bases). The CDR3 runs 14 residues. Germline V gene data show CDR1 as SEHNR and CDR2 as FQNEAQ (reference sequence). V dropped 1 base and J dropped 1 base, with 6 bases sitting between them. CDR3 nucleotide sequence: TGTGCCAGCAGCTTAGGGAGGGGCACAGATACGCAGTATTTT. This gives the protein CASSLGRGTDTQYF.

The V call is TRBV6-5, the J call TRBJ1-1; D may be TRBD1 (6 bases). Germline V gene sequence: CDR1 MNHEY, CDR2 SVGAGI. Trimming took off 2 bases at V and 1 base at J, with 11 bases between the two ends. This CDR3 has 15 amino acids. This CDR3 reads CASSYLDSRNTEAFF. CDR3 DNA sequence: TGTGCCAGCAGTTACCTGGACAGCCGGAACACTGAAGCTTTCTTT.

The J gene is TRBJ2-5, the V gene TRBV3-1 (or the pseudogene TRBV3-2); 9 bases fit TRBD2. Germline V gene data show CDR1 as LGHDT and CDR2 as YNNKEL (reference sequence). After removal of 2 bases from V and 2 bases from J, the junction contained 9 bases not matched to a gene. The CDR3 is 17 residues long. The CDR3 DNA follows: TGTGCCAGCAGCCAATTCCTAGCGGGGACTACTCAAGAGACCCAGTACTTC. Amino acids: CASSQFLAGTTQETQYF.